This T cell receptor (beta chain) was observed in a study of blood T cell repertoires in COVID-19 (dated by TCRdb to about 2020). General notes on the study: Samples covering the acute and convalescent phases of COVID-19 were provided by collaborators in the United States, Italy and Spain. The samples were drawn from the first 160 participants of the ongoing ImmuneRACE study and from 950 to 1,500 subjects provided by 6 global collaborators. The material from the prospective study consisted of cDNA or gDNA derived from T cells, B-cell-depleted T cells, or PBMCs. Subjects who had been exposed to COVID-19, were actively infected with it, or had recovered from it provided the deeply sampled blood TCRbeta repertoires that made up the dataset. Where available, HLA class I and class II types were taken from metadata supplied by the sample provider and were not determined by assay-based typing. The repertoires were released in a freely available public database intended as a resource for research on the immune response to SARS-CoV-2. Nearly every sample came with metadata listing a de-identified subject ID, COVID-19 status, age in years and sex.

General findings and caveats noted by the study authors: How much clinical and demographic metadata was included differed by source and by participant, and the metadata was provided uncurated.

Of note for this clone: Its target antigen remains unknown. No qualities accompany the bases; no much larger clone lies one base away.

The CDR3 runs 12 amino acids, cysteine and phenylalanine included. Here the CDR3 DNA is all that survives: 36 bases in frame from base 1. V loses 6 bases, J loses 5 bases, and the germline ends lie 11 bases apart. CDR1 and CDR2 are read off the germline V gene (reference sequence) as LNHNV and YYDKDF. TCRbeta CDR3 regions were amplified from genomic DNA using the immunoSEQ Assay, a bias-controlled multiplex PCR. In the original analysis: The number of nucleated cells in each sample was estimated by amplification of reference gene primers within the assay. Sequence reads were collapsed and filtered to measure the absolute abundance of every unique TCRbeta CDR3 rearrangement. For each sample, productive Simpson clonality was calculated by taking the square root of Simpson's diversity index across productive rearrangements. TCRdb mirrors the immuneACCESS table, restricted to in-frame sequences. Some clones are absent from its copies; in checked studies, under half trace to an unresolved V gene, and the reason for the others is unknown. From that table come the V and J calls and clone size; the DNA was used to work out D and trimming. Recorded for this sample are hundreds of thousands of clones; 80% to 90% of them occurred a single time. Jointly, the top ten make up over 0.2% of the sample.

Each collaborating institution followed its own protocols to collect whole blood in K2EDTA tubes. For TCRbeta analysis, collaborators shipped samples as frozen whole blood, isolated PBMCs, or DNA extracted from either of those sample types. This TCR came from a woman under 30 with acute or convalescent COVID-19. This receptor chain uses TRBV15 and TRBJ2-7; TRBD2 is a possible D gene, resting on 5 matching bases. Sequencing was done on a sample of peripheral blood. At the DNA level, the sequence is TGTGCCACCAGGCTATCCGGGGACGAGCAGTACTTC. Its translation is CATRLSGDEQYF.